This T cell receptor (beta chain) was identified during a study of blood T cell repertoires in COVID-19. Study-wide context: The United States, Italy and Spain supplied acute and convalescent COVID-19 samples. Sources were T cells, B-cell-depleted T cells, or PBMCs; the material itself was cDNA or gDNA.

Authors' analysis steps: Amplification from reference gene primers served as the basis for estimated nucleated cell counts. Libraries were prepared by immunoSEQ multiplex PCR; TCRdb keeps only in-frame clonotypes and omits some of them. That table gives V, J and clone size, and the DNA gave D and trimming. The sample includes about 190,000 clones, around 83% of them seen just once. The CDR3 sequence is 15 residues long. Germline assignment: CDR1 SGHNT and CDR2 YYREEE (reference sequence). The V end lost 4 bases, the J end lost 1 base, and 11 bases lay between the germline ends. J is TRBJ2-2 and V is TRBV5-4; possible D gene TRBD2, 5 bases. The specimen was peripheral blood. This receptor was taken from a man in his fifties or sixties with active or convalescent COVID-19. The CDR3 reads CASSPGWGNTGELFF. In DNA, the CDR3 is TGTGCCAGCAGCCCGGGGTGGGGGAACACCGGGGAGCTGTTTTTT.